These T cell receptor beta chains were read from a single sample in a study of PD-L1 blockade in urothelial cancer. TCRdb's table, derived via immunoSEQ multiplex PCR, lists solely in-frame clones and lacks some. The sample shows tens of thousands of clones, nearly 90% of them seen only once. Source: PBMCs, taken around atezolizumab (anti-PD-L1) treatment. The origin of the receptors is a man aged 55 to 70 with urothelial cancer. The CDR3 runs from the conserved cysteine through the conserved F or W. A D gene is named only where the DNA matches it firmly. Rows give clone size only sometimes, using once, few, many, or a class for an expanded clone.

NA,TRBJ2-7,NA,TRBV7-3,CASSFRRGLYEQYF,TGTGCCAGCAGCTTTAGGAGGGGTTTATACGAGCAGTACTTC
TRBD2,TRBJ2-5,NA,TRBV27,CASSFERGGLETQYF,TGTGCCAGCAGTTTCGAGCGGGGGGGACTAGAGACCCAGTACTTC
NA,TRBJ1-1,NA,TRBV28,CASNRQLNTEAFF,TGTGCCAGCAACCGACAATTGAACACTGAAGCTTTCTTT
NA,TRBJ2-2,NA,TRBV5-4,CASSLEGGTGELFF,TGTGCCAGCAGCTTGGAGGGCGGGACCGGGGAGCTGTTTTTT
NA,TRBJ2-5,NA,TRBV29-1,CSVETVYQETQYF,TGCAGCGTTGAAACGGTCTACCAAGAGACCCAGTACTTC
TRBD1,TRBJ1-1,NA,TRBV10-2,CATRDRGYMNTEAFF,TGCGCCACCCGGGACAGGGGATACATGAACACTGAAGCTTTCTTT
TRBD2,TRBJ2-7,few,TRBV5-4,CASSLASGGNEQYF,TGTGCCAGCAGCTTGGCTAGCGGGGGCAACGAGCAGTACTTC
NA,TRBJ1-5,NA,TRBV21-1,CASSKVEPSSLSNQPQHF,TGTGCCAGCAGCAAAGTCGAACCCTCTAGTCTGAGCAATCAGCCCCAGCATTTT
NA,TRBJ2-1,NA,TRBV11-3,CASSPDSYYNEQFF,TGTGCCAGCAGCCCAGACAGCTATTACAATGAGCAGTTCTTC
TRBD2,TRBJ2-7,NA,TRBV15,CATSRSPSGGSHEQYF,TGTGCCACCAGCAGGTCGCCTAGCGGGGGGAGTCACGAGCAGTACTTC